The source of this TCR beta chain is a study of graft-versus-host responses after intestinal transplantation. Study details: Isolated intestinal, liver-intestinal, or multivisceral transplants had been given to the recipients.

Of note for this clone: The antigen is unknown.

Trimming removed 2 bases from V and 0 bases from J, with 12 bases in between. The germline CDR1 and CDR2 sequences are MDHEN and SYDVKM. The CDR3 length is 16 residues. Sequencing was performed with immunoSEQ multiplex PCR; in TCRdb, only in-frame clones are kept and a portion is missing. The sample yields 40,000 to 55,000 clones, roughly 90% seen once. Notes on the study in general: GvH clones were identified in recipient marrow, with some first appearing in ileum or blood.

The TCR sequence derives from a human patient who received an intestinal transplant, so some T cells may come from the graft donor. The chain combines TRBV28 with TRBJ2-3; D gene ambiguous. The sequences come from PBMCs, collected 524 days after transplant. DNA of the CDR3: TGTGCCAGCAGTTTAGGTCCGAAGCCGAGCACAGATACGCAGTATTTT. The encoded protein is CASSLGPKPSTDTQYF.